This entry features one T cell receptor beta chain sequence. Its antigen remains unidentified. V lost 5 bases, J lost 2 bases, and 7 bases stayed unmatched. The CDR3 is 15 residues long. Germline V CDR1 and CDR2: MNHNY, SVGAGI (reference sequence). These data originate in a study of OX40 agonist ivuxolimab in advanced cancers. Overall study context: Patients in the trial were receiving intravenous ivuxolimab every 2 weeks, at doses of 0.01 to 10 mg/kg. Study-wide results and limits: Antigen targets of the expanded peripheral T cells went undetermined.

Baseline was the first blood sampling point, followed by cycle 4 day 1 and cycle 7 day 1. This table comes from immunoSEQ multiplex PCR, and its TCRdb copy is limited to in-frame clones, with some not included. The sample yields about 69,000 clones, roughly nine tenths seen once. V is TRBV6-6 and J is TRBJ2-7, with TRBD1 identical over 9 bases. This sample comprised CD4+ or CD8+ T cells sorted from blood, obtained in a trial of the OX40 agonist ivuxolimab. The TCR sequence derives from an adult with an advanced solid tumor such as melanoma, head and neck, liver or kidney cancer. The CDR3, as DNA: TGTGCCAGCAGTAGAAGACAGGGGGAGACCTACGAGCAGTACTTC. Its protein is CASSRRQGETYEQYF.